This T cell receptor beta chain stems from a study of shared clonotypes between healthy human individuals. Turning to this clone: Other DNA sequences of this sample code for an identical CDR3.

This CDR3 has 14 residues. CDR1 and CDR2 from the germline V gene are SGHRS and YFSETQ. J was trimmed by 1 base and V by 3 bases; bases with no gene match: 2. An assay was performed, and its level was deep. The authors distributed each subset's genomic DNA evenly over several immunoSEQ plates. Generated by immunoSEQ multiplex PCR, the TCRdb table keeps only in-frame clones and is missing some. The table records fewer than 700,000 clones, around three quarters of them present only once. Source material: PBMCs. This receptor was identified in a middle-aged woman in good health. Some clones in this sample may be carry-over from other donors' samples. The V call is TRBV5-1, the J call TRBJ2-7; 9 bases align to TRBD2. DNA for the CDR3: TGCGCCAGCAGCTCTACTAGCGGGTCCTACGAGCAGTACTTC. Its translation is CASSSTSGSYEQYF.